This record concerns one TCR beta chain sequence. What it binds is not known. A roughly 9.3 ml volume of fresh peripheral blood provided the PBMCs. These data come from a study of T cells in Graves' hyperthyroidism and ophthalmopathy. Study-wide context: Upon initial diagnosis and before any treatment, peripheral blood was collected.

What was amplified from RNA transcripts were TCR beta CDR3 regions. The HTBI primer set drove a first-round RT-PCR of the TCR CDR3. TCRdb fed the multiplex PCR reads into MiXCR, producing one record per CDR3 protein. Here the sample spans some 600,000 distinct CDR3 sequences, 14% being singletons. Germline CDR1 reads MGHDK; CDR2 reads SYGVNS. This CDR3 contains 15 residues. V lost 1 base to trimming and J lost 1 base, with 10 bases between them. Overall study results and limits: Among thyroid clonotypes expanded above 0.001, most also appeared in blood.

The source is a woman between 25 and 40 years old with Graves' hyperthyroidism that later progressed to Graves' ophthalmopathy. The chain couples TRBV25-1 to TRBJ2-5; D gene uncertain. Sequencing input: blood. CDR3 protein: CASSESGRTQETQYF. As DNA, the CDR3 is TGTGCCAGCAGTGAATCAGGCCGAACCCAAGAGACCCAGTACTTC.